Following are 15 T cell receptor beta chains from one sample sequenced in a study of OX40 agonist ivuxolimab in advanced cancers. The assay was immunoSEQ multiplex PCR, and TCRdb's table has in-frame clones only and misses some. The sample has approximately 75,000 clones; more than 75% are singletons. Sequences were derived from CD4+ or CD8+ T cells sorted from blood, sampled in a trial of the OX40 agonist ivuxolimab. The receptors originated from an adult with an advanced solid tumor such as melanoma, head and neck, liver or kidney cancer.

V gene TRBV6-1 combines with J gene TRBJ2-1; 11 bases map to TRBD2. Germline CDR1 reads MNHNS; CDR2 reads SASEGT. CDR3 length: 15 amino acids. V was pared by 3 bases and J by 9 bases, with 7 bases of the junction left unmatched. DNA of the CDR3: TGTGCCAGCAGTGAGCATAGCGGGAGGGCGGGTGAGCAGTTCTTC. It translates to CASSEHSGRAGEQFF.

CDR3 in DNA: TGTGCCAGCAGCCCAGGGGACACTGAAGCTTTCTTT. The encoded protein is CASSPGDTEAFF. The chain has TRBV4-2 and TRBJ1-1, with TRBD1 as a possible D gene (6 bases). V shed 4 bases and J shed 3 bases, with 6 bases lying between them. Germline V CDR1 and CDR2: LGHNA, YNFKEQ. The CDR3 is 12 residues long.

This rearrangement joins TRBV5-4 to TRBJ1-2; D possibly corresponds to TRBD1 (5 bases). Trimming stripped 3 bases from V and 6 bases from J, with 18 bases between. CDR1 is SGHNT and CDR2 is YYREEE in the germline V gene (reference sequence). This CDR3 has 15 amino acids. The CDR3 reads CASSSNRGTQDGYTF. Here the CDR3 DNA reads TGTGCCAGCAGCTCTAATAGGGGCACACAGGATGGCTACACCTTC. Full variable domain (missing parts from reference TRBV5-4 and TRBJ1-2): ETGVTQSPTHLIKTRGQQVTLRCSSQSGHNTVSWYQQALGQGPQFIFQYYREEENGRGNFPPRFSGLQFPNYSSELNVNALELDDSALYLCASSSNRGTQDGYTFGSGTRLTVV.

The V gene is TRBV2, the J gene TRBJ2-5; no clear D. This CDR3 is 12 amino acids long. CDR1 is SNHLY and CDR2 is FYNNEI in the germline V gene. The germline V and J ends were trimmed by 0 bases and 2 bases, with 1 base remaining between them. The CDR3 nucleotides are TGTGCCAGCAGTGAAGCTCAAGAGACCCAGTACTTC. It is translated as CASSEAQETQYF.

The chain carries TRBV4-3 and TRBJ2-1, with D perhaps given as TRBD1 or TRBD2 (5 bases each). Germline assignment: CDR1 LGHNA and CDR2 YSLEER. Between the trimmed V and J ends, which lost 4 bases and 5 bases, there was a span of 15 bases. The CDR3 sequence is 15 residues long. The chain's CDR3 is CASSPGTQTHNEQFF. CDR3 nucleotides: TGCGCCAGCAGCCCCGGGACCCAGACCCACAATGAGCAGTTCTTC.

The chain combines TRBV10-2 with TRBJ2-3; TRBD1 matches 9 bases. Trimming at V came to 7 bases and at J to 5 bases, leaving 4 bases not matched to a gene. The CDR3 contains 13 residues. Germline V gene sequence: CDR1 WSHSY, CDR2 SAAADI. In nucleotides, the CDR3 is TGCGCCAGCATACAGGGGGCGGGAGATACGCAGTATTTT. Residues: CASIQGAGDTQYF.

On this clone: The junction departs from the called germline gene at one end, perhaps through a read error. The V call is TRBV29-1, the J call TRBJ1-2; D perhaps matches TRBD1 (6 bases). The CDR3 is made up of 11 amino acids. CDR1 is SQVTM and CDR2 is ANQGSEA in the germline V gene. CDR3 DNA sequence: TGCAGCGTTGAAAGGGGGGATGCCACCTTGTTC. Encoded protein: CSVERGDATLF.

The chain carries TRBV4-3 and TRBJ2-1, with 9 bases matching TRBD2. The CDR3 consists of 15 residues. Germline lookup yields CDR1 LGHNA and CDR2 YSLEER. The ends lost 2 bases at V and 4 bases at J; junction bases unmatched: 3. CDR3 sequence reads: CASSQQRGVYNEQFF. Here the CDR3 DNA reads TGCGCCAGCAGCCAACAGCGGGGGGTTTACAATGAGCAGTTCTTC.

The V call is TRBV5-4, the J call TRBJ2-7; 12 bases match TRBD2. V lost 0 bases and J lost 4; bases outside the gene matches: 5. The CDR3 length is 16 residues. The germline CDR1 and CDR2 sequences are SGHNT and YYREEE (reference sequence). CDR3 sequence reads: CASSLGSGLAGYEQYF. The CDR3 DNA sequence: TGTGCCAGCAGCTTGGGAAGCGGACTAGCGGGATACGAGCAGTACTTC.

The CDR3 sequence: CASSSETVIPAHEAFF. DNA of the CDR3: TGTGCCAGCAGCTCTGAGACAGTAATACCCGCACATGAAGCTTTCTTT. V is TRBV5-4 and J is TRBJ1-1, with D perhaps matching TRBD1 (5 bases). From germline, CDR1 is SGHNT and CDR2 YYREEE (reference sequence). This CDR3 contains 16 residues. V was clipped by 3 bases and J by 7 bases, with 22 bases between them. The whole variable domain, remainder taken from reference TRBV5-4 and TRBJ1-1, is ETGVTQSPTHLIKTRGQQVTLRCSSQSGHNTVSWYQQALGQGPQFIFQYYREEENGRGNFPPRFSGLQFPNYSSELNVNALELDDSALYLCASSSETVIPAHEAFFGQGTRLTVV.

The V and J genes are TRBV6-1 and TRBJ1-5, with D perhaps TRBD1 (6 bases). The CDR3 loop spans 13 amino acids. The germline gives CDR1 MNHNS, CDR2 SASEGT. Deletions cut 4 bases from V and 5 bases from J, with 9 bases between. For the CDR3, the DNA is TGTGCCAGCAGTGGGACAGCCTATCAGCCCCAGCATTTT. This codes for CASSGTAYQPQHF.

The V gene is TRBV7-2, the J gene TRBJ1-2; 9 bases are a match to TRBD1. CDR1 is SGHTA and CDR2 is FQGNSA in the germline V gene. The CDR3 is made up of 16 amino acids. Unmatched junction bases numbered 15, after V lost 5 bases and J lost 8 bases. CDR3 protein: CASSLQTGTGTEGYTF. Written as DNA, the CDR3 is TGTGCCAGCAGCCTTCAGACTGGGACAGGGACGGAGGGCTACACCTTC.

J is TRBJ1-5 and V is TRBV2; 8 nucleotides match TRBD1. Trimming took 2 bases from V and 7 from J; bases not matched to a gene: 4. From germline, CDR1 is SNHLY and CDR2 FYNNEI. The CDR3 length is 14 residues. CDR3 coding DNA: TGTGCCAGCAGTGAAACACAGGGGGACCAGCCCCAGCATTTT. Translation gives CASSETQGDQPQHF.

The chain is built from TRBV11-2 and TRBJ1-1; D is perhaps TRBD1 (5 bases). The CDR3 runs to 15 residues. CDR1 is SGHAT and CDR2 is FQNNGV in the germline V gene. Trimming left V 0 bases short and J 5 bases short, with 13 bases between. The CDR3 sequence is CASSLDQGPWTEAFF. CDR3 in DNA: TGTGCCAGCAGCTTAGATCAGGGCCCGTGGACTGAAGCTTTCTTT.

Comment on this clone: The sample has other DNA sequences that encode this CDR3 too. The chain recombines TRBV5-1 with TRBJ2-5; possibly TRBD2 for D (5 bases). CDR3 length equals 13 residues. Deletions cut 0 bases from V and 2 bases from J, with 5 bases between. CDR1 is SGHRS and CDR2 is YFSETQ in the germline V gene. The chain's CDR3 is CASSLGGQETQYF. CDR3 DNA sequence: TGCGCCAGCAGCTTGGGCGGGCAAGAGACCCAGTACTTC.